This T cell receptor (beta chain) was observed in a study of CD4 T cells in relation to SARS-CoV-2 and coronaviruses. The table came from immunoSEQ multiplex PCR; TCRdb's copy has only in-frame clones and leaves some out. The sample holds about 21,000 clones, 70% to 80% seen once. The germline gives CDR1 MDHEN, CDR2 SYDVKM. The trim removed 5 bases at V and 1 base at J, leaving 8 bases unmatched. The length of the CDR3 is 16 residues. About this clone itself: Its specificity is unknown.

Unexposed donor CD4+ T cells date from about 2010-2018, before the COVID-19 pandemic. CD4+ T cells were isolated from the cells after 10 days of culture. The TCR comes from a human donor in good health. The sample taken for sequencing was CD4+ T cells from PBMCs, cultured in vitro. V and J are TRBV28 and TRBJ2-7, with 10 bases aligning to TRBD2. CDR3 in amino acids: CASSPGGSGRSYEQYF. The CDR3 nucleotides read TGTGCCAGCAGTCCAGGGGGTAGCGGGAGGTCCTACGAGCAGTACTTC. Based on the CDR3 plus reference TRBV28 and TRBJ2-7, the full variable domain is DVKVTQSSRYLVKRTGEKVFLECVQDMDHENMFWYRQDPGLGLRLIYFSYDVKMKEKGDIPEGYSVSREKKERFSLILESASTNQTSMYLCASSPGGSGRSYEQYFGPGTRLTVT.